This paragraph covers one T cell receptor beta chain sequence. The antigen is unknown. Trimming left V 5 bases short and J 0 bases short, with 10 bases between. Germline-derived CDR1 and CDR2 are LNHDA and SQIVND (reference sequence). This CDR3 comprises 14 residues. The data were taken from a study of OX40 agonist ivuxolimab in advanced cancers. The study's findings and limits: Clonal expansion was among the lowest in partial responders at 0.1-3.0 mg/kg, especially CD8+. The study did not work out the antigen specificity of the expanded peripheral T cells.

The protocol was immunoSEQ multiplex PCR, while the TCRdb copy is restricted to in-frame clones and leaves out a portion. The sample has about 69,000 clones; 75% to 90% are singletons. This material consisted of CD4+ or CD8+ T cells sorted from blood, taken in a trial of the OX40 agonist ivuxolimab. This rearrangement joins TRBV19 to TRBJ1-1; D not resolved. The clonotype originates from an adult with an advanced solid tumor such as melanoma, head and neck, liver or kidney cancer. CDR3 residues: CASSRRELNTEAFF. CDR3 coding DNA: TGTGCCAGTAGTCGCAGAGAACTGAACACTGAAGCTTTCTTT. Based on the CDR3 plus reference TRBV19 and TRBJ1-1, the full variable domain is DGGITQSPKYLFRKEGQNVTLSCEQNLNHDAMYWYRQDPGQGLRLIYYSQIVNDFQKGDIAEGYSVSREKKESFPLTVTSAQKNPTAFYLCASSRRELNTEAFFGQGTRLTVV.